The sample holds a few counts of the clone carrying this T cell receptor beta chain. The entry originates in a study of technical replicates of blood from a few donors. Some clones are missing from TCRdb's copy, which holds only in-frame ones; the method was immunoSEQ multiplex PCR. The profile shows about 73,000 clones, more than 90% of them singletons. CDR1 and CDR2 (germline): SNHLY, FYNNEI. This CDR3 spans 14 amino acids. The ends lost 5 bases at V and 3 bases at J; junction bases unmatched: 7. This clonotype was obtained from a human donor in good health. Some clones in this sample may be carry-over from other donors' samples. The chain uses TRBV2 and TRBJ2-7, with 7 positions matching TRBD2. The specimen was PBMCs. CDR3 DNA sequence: TGTGCCAGCAGTCCACGCGGGAGAGTCTACGAGCAGTACTTC. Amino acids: CASSPRGRVYEQYF. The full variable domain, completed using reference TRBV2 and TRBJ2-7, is EPEVTQTPSHQVTQMGQEVILRCVPISNHLYFYWYRQILGQKVEFLVSFYNNEISEKSEIFDDQFSVERPDGSNFTLKIRSTKLEDSAMYFCASSPRGRVYEQYFGPGTRLTVT.